The 19 T cell receptor beta chains below all came from one sample that was sequenced in a study of CXCR3-negative and CXCR3-positive naive CD8 T cells. Findings and caveats of the study: Hydrophobicity of TRB CDR3s was greater in CXCR3-positive naive cells than in CXCR3-negative naive cells.

With UMI labels, 5' RACE was used to prepare the TRB cDNA libraries. TCRdb reprocessed the 5' RACE reads and stores each CDR3 protein as one record, lacking DNA. This sample's clone table lists about 130,000 distinct CDR3 sequences. These receptors have no identified antigens. Sample: naive CXCR3+ CD8+ T cells from blood. As to subset: CD45RO-CCR7+CD27+CD95- naive CD8+ T cells expressing CXCR3 (TNR3+). The receptors originated from a human donor in good health. Some clones in this sample may be carry-over from other donors' samples.

V gene TRBV5-1 combines with J gene TRBJ1-1; the D gene TCRdb calls, TRBD1, cannot be checked with no DNA. CDR3 length: 18 residues. Per germline, CDR1 SGHRS and CDR2 YFSETQ. The CDR3 sequence is CATSSGTGGTSANTEAFF.

The chain is built from TRBV7-9 and TRBJ2-7; the D call from TCRdb, TRBD1, cannot be confirmed without DNA. This CDR3 has 15 residues. The germline gives CDR1 SEHNR, CDR2 FQNEAQ (reference sequence). The CDR3 protein is CASSSQGEVSYEQYF.

This chain links TRBV7-6 with TRBJ2-2. Germline assignment: CDR1 SGHVS and CDR2 FNYEAQ. There are 16 residues in the CDR3. Here the CDR3 reads CASSLEMVGYTGELFF.

In terms of frequency, this clonotype is medium-sized. The rearrangement joins TRBV7-6 to TRBJ1-1. The CDR3 has 14 amino acids. Germline V CDR1 and CDR2: SGHVS, FNYEAQ. The CDR3 reads CASSSLDLAGGAFF.

V and J are TRBV3-1 and TRBJ2-5; TCRdb lists TRBD1, though no DNA is available to test this call. The germline CDR1 and CDR2 sequences are LGHDT and YNNKEL (reference sequence). The CDR3 spans 16 residues. This chain's CDR3 is CASSQGSRGLGETQYF.

The rearrangement uses TRBV29-1 and TRBJ2-1; TCRdb names TRBD1, which stays unverified in the absence of DNA. The CDR3 covers 14 residues. The germline V gene encodes CDR1 SQVTM and CDR2 ANQGSEA. The CDR3 sequence: CSAVALGAYNEQFF.

The CDR3 loop is CASSGGQGGVSGELFF. The chain is built from TRBV6-6 and TRBJ2-2; TCRdb names TRBD1, which stays unverified in the absence of DNA. Germline V gene sequence: CDR1 MNHNY, CDR2 SVGAGI (reference sequence). This CDR3 contains 16 residues.

V is TRBV30 and J is TRBJ1-1. The CDR3 spans 13 residues. Germline V gives CDR1 GTSNPN, CDR2 SVGIG (reference sequence). CDR3 region: CAGRQYMNTEAFF. The full variable domain, rest sourced from reference TRBV30 and TRBJ1-1, is SQTIHQWPATLVQPVGSPLSLECTVEGTSNPNLYWYRQAAGRGLQLLFYSVGIGQISSEVPQNLSASRPQDRQFILSSKKLLLSDSGFYLCAGRQYMNTEAFFGQGTRLTVV.

This chain links TRBV5-1 with TRBJ2-1. Germline CDR1 SGHRS, CDR2 YFSETQ. CDR3 length equals 15 residues. This CDR3 reads CASSWEEPNYNEQFF.

V is TRBV11-3 and J is TRBJ2-2; the D call of TRBD1 rests on TCRdb alone, since no DNA is present to check it. The CDR3 sequence is 15 residues long. Germline values: CDR1 SGHNT, CDR2 YENEEA. The CDR3: CASRPPGSNTGELFF. The variable domain in full, with the rest retrieved from reference TRBV11-3 and TRBJ2-2, is EAGVVQSPRYKIIEKKQPVAFWCNPISGHNTLYWYLQNLGQGPELLIRYENEEAVDDSQLPKDRFSAERLKGVDSTLKIQPAELGDSAVYLCASRPPGSNTGELFFGEGSRLTVL.

The chain employs TRBV15 and TRBJ1-1. Germline CDR1 is LNHNV and CDR2 is YYDKDF (reference sequence). This CDR3 spans 15 amino acids. CDR3 amino acids: CATSRSFGENTEAFF.

The genes are TRBV12-3 or TRBV12-4 and TRBJ1-5; TCRdb gives TRBD1 as the D gene, but with no DNA this cannot be confirmed. This CDR3 has 16 residues. CDR3 residues: CASSLSQGSLSQPQHF.

The chain links TRBV28 to TRBJ2-7; the D gene TCRdb calls, TRBD1, cannot be checked with no DNA. Germline loops: CDR1 MDHEN, CDR2 SYDVKM. CDR3 length equals 14 residues. This CDR3 reads CASSLRDGRSEQYF.

This chain connects TRBV12-3 or TRBV12-4 to TRBJ2-7; with no DNA, the TCRdb D assignment of TRBD1 cannot be verified. The CDR3 runs to 16 residues. CDR3 sequence: CASSFIAGQLAYEQYF.

The chain recombines TRBV3-1 with TRBJ1-2; TCRdb gives TRBD1 as the D gene, but with no DNA this cannot be confirmed. CDR1 LGHDT and CDR2 YNNKEL come from the germline V gene (reference sequence). This CDR3 is 16 amino acids long. CDR3 in amino acids: CASSQVGEMSGYGYTF. Drawing the rest from reference TRBV3-1 and TRBJ1-2, the complete variable domain is DTAVSQTPKYLVTQMGNDKSIKCEQNLGHDTMYWYKQDSKKFLKIMFSYNNKELIINETVPNRFSPKSPDKAHLNLHINSLELGDSAVYFCASSQVGEMSGYGYTFGSGTRLTVV.

This chain uses TRBV14 with TRBJ2-4. CDR1 is SGHDN, CDR2 FVKESK, per germline. The CDR3 sequence is 14 residues long. The CDR3 sequence: CASSNSLAKNIQYF.

The chain is built from TRBV6-5 and TRBJ2-1; TCRdb's D gene call, TRBD1, goes unchecked for lack of DNA. Germline V gene sequence: CDR1 MNHEY, CDR2 SVGAGI. The CDR3 is made up of 16 amino acids. CDR3 protein: CASSYGTGFAGNEQFF.

This chain connects TRBV13 to TRBJ1-5; lacking DNA, the TRBD1 call made by TCRdb goes unchecked. The CDR3 contains 13 residues. In germline, CDR1 is PRHDT, CDR2 FYEKMQ (reference sequence). CDR3 sequence reads: CASSPGANQPQHF.

J is TRBJ1-1 and V is TRBV20-1. The V gene's germline CDR1 is DFQATT and CDR2 SNEGSKA (reference sequence). The CDR3 contains 13 residues. This CDR3 reads CSARVLTGTEAFF.